This TCR beta chain derives from a study of naive and memory T cell subsets. Whole-study findings and limits: No ground truth validated the naive and memory repertoire findings. In CD4 and CD8 cells, diversity dropped from naive through EMRA. Over 85% of naive TCR sequences appeared only once after error correction, unlike memory subsets.

Both TRBC1 and TRBC2 were covered by a beta constant-region primer of two equimolar oligonucleotides. Nested alpha and beta constant-region primers with the SP2 primer drove four PCR rounds on ligated cDNA. TCRdb reprocessed the UMI-ligation and nested PCR reads via MiXCR and lists one record per CDR3 protein. Of over 100,000 distinct CDR3 sequences in the sample, 35% to 40% were seen once. The CDR3 has 12 residues. The V end was cut by 3 bases, the J end by 6 bases, with 10 bases between. Germline V gene lookup returns CDR1 DFQATT and CDR2 SNEGSKA (reference sequence). Four subsets defined by CD45RA and CD27 were sorted after CD3, CD4, CD8 and live/dead staining. Turning to this clonotype: Its antigen remains unknown.

The sequenced sample consisted of central memory CD4+ T cells from blood. The sequence came from a human donor in good health. The chain is built from TRBV20-1 and TRBJ2-3; a weak D match, TRBD2 (5 bases). This CDR3 is CSASSDEDTQYF. In DNA form, the CDR3 reads TGCAGTGCTAGTAGCGACGAGGATACGCAGTATTTT.